This entry is about one T cell receptor (beta chain). Using immunoSEQ multiplex PCR, the repertoire was profiled, and TCRdb retains in-frame clones only, with some absent. Among 25,000 to 30,000 clones listed, around 89% were seen once. V lost 10 bases, J lost 7 bases, and 22 bases lay in between. The CDR3 runs to 14 residues. Per germline, CDR1 LNHDA and CDR2 SQIVND (reference sequence). This entry belongs to a study of blood T cell repertoires in COVID-19. The source material was peripheral blood. This receptor was obtained from a woman in her sixties or seventies with active COVID-19. This rearrangement joins TRBV19 to TRBJ1-1; TRBD1 might be the D (6 bases). The CDR3 protein is CANPGGGGDDEAFF. The CDR3 DNA sequence: TGTGCCAACCCCGGAGGGGGGGGCGATGATGAAGCTTTCTTT.